The clone carrying this T cell receptor beta chain was seen more than once but under ten times. The data belong to a study of spatial heterogeneity in lung cancer. Each CDR3 protein gets one entry after TCRdb re-called the 5' RACE reads with MiXCR. The table includes about 45,000 distinct CDR3 sequences, roughly 12% detected once. Time point indicated: sample taken at primary tumor resection. Whole RNA came from tumor, nontumor lung or frozen PBMC and was sequenced without being sorted. Trimming removed 0 bases from V and 9 bases from J, with 14 bases in between. The CDR3 has 13 residues. Germline V gives CDR1 DFQATT, CDR2 SNEGSKA (reference sequence).

The chain links TRBV20-1 to TRBJ1-1, with D possibly matching TRBD1 (5 bases). The source was PBMCs, collected at surgery. The receptor's source is a female donor with early-stage non-small cell lung cancer. CDR3 bases: TGCAGTGCTAGAGAAGGGGCCTCAACTAAAGCTTTCTTT. Protein sequence: CSAREGASTKAFF.